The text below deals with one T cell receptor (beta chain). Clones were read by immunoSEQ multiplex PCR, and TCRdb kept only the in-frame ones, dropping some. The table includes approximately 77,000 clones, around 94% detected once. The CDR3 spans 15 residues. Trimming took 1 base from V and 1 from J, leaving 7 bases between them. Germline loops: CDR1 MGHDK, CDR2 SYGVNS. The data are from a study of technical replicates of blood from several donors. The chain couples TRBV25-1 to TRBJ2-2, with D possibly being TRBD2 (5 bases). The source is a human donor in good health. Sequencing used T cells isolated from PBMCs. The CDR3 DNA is TGTGCCAGCAGTGAATTTCGGGGGAACACCGGGGAGCTGTTTTTT. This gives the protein CASSEFRGNTGELFF. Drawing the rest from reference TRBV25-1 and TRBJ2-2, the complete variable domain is EADIYQTPRYLVIGTGKKITLECSQTMGHDKMYWYQQDPGMELHLIHYSYGVNSTEKGDLSSESTVSRIRTEHFPLTLESARPSHTSQYLCASSEFRGNTGELFFGEGSRLTVL.